The next 16 T cell receptor beta chains were all read from a single sample in a study of blood T cell repertoires in COVID-19. Profiling relied on immunoSEQ multiplex PCR, and the TCRdb table lists in-frame clones only, not all of them. The sample includes a few hundred thousand clones, less than 85% of them seen just once. Sequencing input: peripheral blood. All receptors derive from a woman under 30 with acute or convalescent COVID-19.

The chain recombines TRBV6-4 with TRBJ2-1; 9 nucleotides agree with TRBD1. Germline CDR1 reads MRHNA; CDR2 reads SNTAGT. CDR3 length: 14 residues. J gave up 4 bases and V 2 bases, and 0 bases lay outside the gene matches. CDR3 nucleotide sequence: TGTGCCAGCAGTGACGGGACAGGGTACAATGAGCAGTTCTTC. Protein sequence: CASSDGTGYNEQFF.

V is TRBV2 and J is TRBJ1-1; 10 nucleotides align to TRBD1. Germline loops: CDR1 SNHLY, CDR2 FYNNEI. Unmatched junction bases numbered 14, after V lost 6 bases and J lost 4 bases. CDR3 length: 17 residues. CDR3 DNA sequence: TGTGCCAGCAGCGGGGACAGGGGTTACATGTTAGGCACTGAAGCTTTCTTT. As protein: CASSGDRGYMLGTEAFF.

V and J are TRBV7-8 and TRBJ1-6, with 9 bases aligning to TRBD1. Per germline, CDR1 SGHVS and CDR2 FQNEAQ. There are 15 residues in the CDR3. V lost 4 bases, J lost 8 bases, and 6 bases stayed unmatched. Here the CDR3 reads CASSSQGTGHSPLHF. The CDR3, as DNA: TGTGCCAGCAGCTCCCAGGGGACAGGGCATTCACCCCTCCACTTT. Combining the CDR3 with reference TRBV7-8 and TRBJ1-6 gives the whole variable domain GAGVSQSPRYKVAKRGQDVALRCDPISGHVSLFWYQQALGQGPEFLTYFQNEAQLDKSGLPSDRFFAERPEGSVSTLKIQRTQQEDSAVYLCASSSQGTGHSPLHFGNGTRLTVT.

The J gene is TRBJ1-1, the V gene TRBV12-5; 9 bases are shared with TRBD1. Germline CDR1 LGHNT, CDR2 FRNRAP. The ends lost 5 bases at V and 4 bases at J; junction bases unmatched: 5. The CDR3 runs to 14 residues. CDR3 sequence: CASGQGQGSTEAFF. CDR3 nucleotides: TGTGCTAGTGGTCAAGGACAGGGGAGCACTGAAGCTTTCTTT.

The CDR3 DNA sequence: TGCGCCAGCAGCGTCCTAGCGGGAGGGAATGAGCAGTTCTTC. Translating gives CASSVLAGGNEQFF. V usage is TRBV5-1 and J usage is TRBJ2-1, with 12 bases that match TRBD2. The CDR3 is made up of 14 amino acids. With 4 bases clipped from V and 7 bases from J, the junction kept 3 bases outside the gene matches. Per germline, CDR1 SGHRS and CDR2 YFSETQ.

In this sample, this clone turned up a few times. V gene TRBV6-5 combines with J gene TRBJ1-2; a possible D gene is TRBD1 (5 bases). V was shortened by 0 bases and J by 8 bases, with 16 bases between the two germline ends. The CDR3 loop spans 15 amino acids. CDR1 and CDR2 from the germline V gene are MNHEY and SVGAGI. The CDR3 DNA sequence: TGTGCCAGCAGTTACTCGACTTGGGGCGCGGGAGGCTACACCTTC. Protein sequence: CASSYSTWGAGGYTF.

This clone was seen once. V and J are TRBV12-3 or TRBV12-4 and TRBJ1-2; possible D gene TRBD1, 5 bases. Trimming cost V 10 bases and J 8 bases, with 14 bases left between them. The CDR3 has 11 residues. CDR3 sequence reads: CAILTSGGYTF. The CDR3 nucleotides read TGTGCCATCTTAACCTCAGGGGGCTACACCTTC.

The chain couples TRBV5-1 to TRBJ2-2, with D perhaps matching TRBD1 (6 bases). The CDR3 length is 16 residues. Per the germline V gene, CDR1 is SGHRS and CDR2 is YFSETQ. The ends were cut back, 2 bases at V and 6 bases at J, with 17 bases in the middle. The CDR3 region is CASSFPYLQGPGELFF. CDR3 DNA: TGCGCCAGCAGCTTCCCCTACTTACAGGGCCCCGGGGAGCTGTTTTTT. Using reference TRBV5-1 and TRBJ2-2 for the parts outside the CDR3, the full variable domain is KAGVTQTPRYLIKTRGQQVTLSCSPISGHRSVSWYQQTPGQGLQFLFEYFSETQRNKGNFPGRFSGRQFSNSRSEMNVSTLELGDSALYLCASSFPYLQGPGELFFGEGSRLTVL.

The CDR3 sequence is CASSPPGGMDTQYF. The CDR3 DNA reads as TGTGCCAGCAGCCCCCCGGGGGGGATGGATACGCAGTATTTT. V and J are TRBV6-2 or TRBV6-3 and TRBJ2-3; 8 bases align to TRBD2. In germline, CDR1 is MNHEY, CDR2 SVGEGT. This CDR3 spans 14 amino acids. With V trimmed by 6 bases and J by 6 bases, 8 bases remained unmatched.

The chain is built from TRBV5-1 and TRBJ2-5; 8 nucleotides match TRBD1. The CDR3 has 14 amino acids. The germline CDR1 and CDR2 sequences are SGHRS and YFSETQ. Losses at the gene ends were 4 bases for V and 4 bases for J; bases not matched to a gene: 6. CDR3 loop: CASSRRDRRETQYF. The DNA of the CDR3 is TGCGCCAGCAGCCGCCGGGACAGGCGAGAGACCCAGTACTTC.

The chain carries TRBV19 and TRBJ1-2; weak D call: TRBD1 (6 bases). Germline CDR1 LNHDA, CDR2 SQIVND (reference sequence). The CDR3 totals 15 residues. V was shortened by 8 bases and J by 0 bases, with 16 bases between the two germline ends. The CDR3 is CASGPWTETNYGYTF. CDR3 DNA: TGTGCCAGTGGACCTTGGACAGAGACTAACTATGGCTACACCTTC.

V and J are TRBV6-5 and TRBJ2-7, with D perhaps TRBD2 (5 bases). The ends were cut back, 5 bases at V and 5 bases at J, with 10 bases in the middle. CDR3 length: 12 amino acids. In germline, CDR1 is MNHEY, CDR2 SVGAGI. The CDR3 nucleotides are TGTGCCAGCAGTAAAACCGGGGACGAGCAGTACTTC. Protein: CASSKTGDEQYF.

This clone showed up just once. This chain connects TRBV6-1 to TRBJ1-1; 9 positions match TRBD1. Germline V gene sequence: CDR1 MNHNS, CDR2 SASEGT. CDR3 length equals 15 residues. The V and J ends lost 6 bases and 0 bases, in that order; junction bases with no gene match: 5. CDR3 sequence reads: CASRYRGRMNTEAFF. The DNA of the CDR3 is TGTGCCAGCAGGTACAGGGGGCGGATGAACACTGAAGCTTTCTTT.

This chain uses TRBV29-1 with TRBJ1-2, with D perhaps matching TRBD1 (5 bases). The CDR3 contains 12 residues. V dropped 3 bases and J dropped 2 bases, with 7 bases sitting between them. Germline loops: CDR1 SQVTM, CDR2 ANQGSEA. CDR3 sequence: CSVEEGNYGYTF. The CDR3 nucleotides are TGCAGCGTTGAGGAGGGGAACTATGGCTACACCTTC.

This chain connects TRBV28 to TRBJ2-7; 14 bases fit TRBD2. CDR3 length equals 18 residues. V lost 5 bases and J lost 1; bases outside the gene matches: 10. CDR1 is MDHEN, CDR2 SYDVKM, per germline. The CDR3 region is CASSHPSRLAGGSYEQYF. The CDR3 nucleotides read TGTGCCAGCAGTCACCCATCTCGACTAGCGGGAGGGTCCTACGAGCAGTACTTC.

In DNA form, the CDR3 reads TGCAGTGCTGGTGGGGGAGGGTCAAGCTCTGGAAACACCATATATTTT. Its translation: CSAGGGGSSSGNTIYF. The rearrangement uses TRBV20-1 and TRBJ1-3; the D gene is possibly TRBD1 (5 bases). The CDR3 consists of 16 residues. Trimming cost V 5 bases and J 0 bases, with 17 bases left between them. The germline CDR1 and CDR2 sequences are DFQATT and SNEGSKA (reference sequence).